This is a list of T cell receptor beta chains from one sample in a study of OX40 agonist ivuxolimab in advanced cancers. Data came from immunoSEQ multiplex PCR; TCRdb stores just in-frame clones and leaves some out. Of around 75,000 clones in the sample, around nine tenths were seen once. This material consisted of CD4+ or CD8+ T cells sorted from blood, taken in a trial of the OX40 agonist ivuxolimab. Source of these receptors: an adult with an advanced solid tumor such as melanoma, head and neck, liver or kidney cancer. The CDR3 runs from the conserved cysteine through the conserved F or W. The order of the fields is D gene, J gene, clone size, V gene, CDR3 protein, CDR3 DNA. D genes are given only for firm matches. Some rows mark clone size as missing; the rest say once, few, many or name a class of expanded clone.

NA,TRBJ1-2,once,TRBV10-3,CAISELDTTPGYGYTF,TGTGCCATCAGTGAGCTTGACACAACGCCTGGTTATGGCTACACCTTC
TRBD2,TRBJ2-2,NA,TRBV29-1,CSVEEGTSGILFF,TGCAGCGTTGAAGAGGGGACTAGCGGGATATTGTTTTTT
NA,TRBJ2-1,once,TRBV30,CAWSPQGFEQFF,TGTGCCTGGAGTCCCCAGGGATTTGAGCAGTTCTTC
NA,TRBJ2-6,few,TRBV9,CASSAPYGANVLTF,TGTGCCAGCAGCGCACCGTATGGGGCCAACGTCCTGACTTTC
NA,TRBJ1-1,few,TRBV28,CASSFWGPGTEAFF,TGTGCCAGCAGTTTCTGGGGGCCAGGAACTGAAGCTTTCTTT
NA,TRBJ1-3,NA,TRBV6-1,CASTLKPQAGNTIYF,TGTGCCAGCACCCTGAAGCCTCAGGCTGGAAACACCATATATTTT
NA,TRBJ2-2,NA,TRBV11-2,CASSDRLLGGGELFF,TGTGCCAGCAGCGACCGACTACTTGGGGGCGGGGAGCTGTTTTTT
NA,TRBJ2-1,NA,TRBV4-1,CASSQVNLVSYNEQFF,TGCGCCAGCAGCCAAGTGAATCTAGTCTCCTACAATGAGCAGTTCTTC
NA,TRBJ2-7,NA,TRBV6-5,CASSYSGGATYEQYF,TGTGCCAGCAGTTACTCTGGGGGGGCAACCTACGAGCAGTACTTC
TRBD2,TRBJ2-1,NA,TRBV7-2,CASRPGLLILDEQFF,TGTGCCAGCAGGCCGGGACTACTCATTCTGGATGAGCAGTTCTTC
TRBD1,TRBJ1-2,NA,TRBV18,CASSPRQGLNYGYTF,TGTGCCAGCTCACCACGACAGGGGTTAAACTATGGCTACACCTTC
NA,TRBJ2-1,NA,TRBV7-9,CASSLGSSSYNEQFF,TGTGCCAGCAGCTTAGGGTCGAGCTCCTACAATGAGCAGTTCTTC
TRBD1,TRBJ1-2,NA,TRBV30,CAWSKGQGRYGYTF,TGTGCCTGGAGTAAGGGACAGGGGCGGTATGGCTACACCTTC
NA,TRBJ1-2,NA,TRBV29-1,CSVEYVAGRNKNYGYTF,TGCAGCGTTGAGTATGTGGCAGGGCGAAACAAGAACTATGGCTACACCTTC
NA,TRBJ1-5,NA,TRBV7-4,CASSFVRSGQPQHF,TGTGCCAGCAGCTTTGTAAGGTCGGGTCAGCCCCAGCATTTT
NA,TRBJ2-2,once,TRBV11-3,CASSLRSGAAGELFF,TGTGCCAGCAGCTTACGCTCAGGGGCAGCCGGGGAGCTGTTTTTT
NA,TRBJ1-4,NA,TRBV28,CASSLGGAEEKLFF,TGTGCCAGCAGTTTAGGGGGGGCCGAGGAAAAACTGTTTTTT
NA,TRBJ1-1,NA,TRBV5-6,CASSPDVGEGTEAFF,TGTGCCAGCAGCCCGGATGTGGGGGAGGGTACTGAAGCTTTCTTT